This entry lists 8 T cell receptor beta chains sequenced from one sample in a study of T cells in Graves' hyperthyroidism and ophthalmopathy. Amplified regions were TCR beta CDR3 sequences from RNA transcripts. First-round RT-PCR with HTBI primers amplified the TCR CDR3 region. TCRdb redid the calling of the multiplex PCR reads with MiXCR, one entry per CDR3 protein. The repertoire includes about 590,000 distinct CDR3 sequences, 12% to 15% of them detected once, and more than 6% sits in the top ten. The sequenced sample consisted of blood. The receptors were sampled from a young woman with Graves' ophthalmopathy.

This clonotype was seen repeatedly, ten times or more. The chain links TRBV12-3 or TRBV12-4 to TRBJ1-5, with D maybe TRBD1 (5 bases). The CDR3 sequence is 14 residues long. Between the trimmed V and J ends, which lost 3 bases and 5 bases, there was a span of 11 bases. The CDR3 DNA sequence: TGTGCCAGCAGTTTGAGCGGGGGAGATCAGCCCCAGCATTTT. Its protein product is CASSLSGGDQPQHF.

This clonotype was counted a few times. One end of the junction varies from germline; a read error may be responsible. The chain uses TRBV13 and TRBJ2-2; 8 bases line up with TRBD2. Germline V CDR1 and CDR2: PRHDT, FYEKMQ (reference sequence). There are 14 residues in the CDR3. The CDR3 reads CASSYSGNAGELFF. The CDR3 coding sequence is TGTGCCAGCAGTTATAGCGGGAACGCCGGGGAGCTGTTTTTT.

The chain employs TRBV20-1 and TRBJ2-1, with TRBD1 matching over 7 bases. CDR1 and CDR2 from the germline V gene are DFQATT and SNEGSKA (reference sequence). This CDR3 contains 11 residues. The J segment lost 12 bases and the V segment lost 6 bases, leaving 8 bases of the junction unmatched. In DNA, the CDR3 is TGCAGTGCAAGGGACAGTAGGTCGCAGTTCTTC. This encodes CSARDSRSQFF.

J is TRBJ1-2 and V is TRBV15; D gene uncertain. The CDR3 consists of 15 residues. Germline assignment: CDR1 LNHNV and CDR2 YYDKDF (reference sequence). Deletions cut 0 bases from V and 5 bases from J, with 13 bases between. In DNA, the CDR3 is TGTGCCACCAGCAGAGATCACTGTTCAGATTATGGCTACACCTTC. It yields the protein CATSRDHCSDYGYTF.

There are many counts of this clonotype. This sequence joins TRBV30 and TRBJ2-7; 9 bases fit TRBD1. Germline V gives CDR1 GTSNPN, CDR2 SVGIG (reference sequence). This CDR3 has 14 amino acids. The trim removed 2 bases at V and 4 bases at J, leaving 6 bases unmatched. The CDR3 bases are TGTGCCTGGAGTACTGGGACAGGGCGGTACGAGCAGTACTTC. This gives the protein CAWSTGTGRYEQYF.

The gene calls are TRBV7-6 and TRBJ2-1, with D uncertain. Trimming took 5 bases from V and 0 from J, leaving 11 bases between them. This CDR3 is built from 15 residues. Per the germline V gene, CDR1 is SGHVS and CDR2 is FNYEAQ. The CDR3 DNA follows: TGTGCCAGCAGCCGGGCTTTCAGCTCCTACAATGAGCAGTTCTTC. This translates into CASSRAFSSYNEQFF.

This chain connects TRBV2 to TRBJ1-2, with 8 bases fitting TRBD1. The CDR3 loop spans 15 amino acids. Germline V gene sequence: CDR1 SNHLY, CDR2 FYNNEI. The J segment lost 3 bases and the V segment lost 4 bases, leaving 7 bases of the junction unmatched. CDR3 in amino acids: CASSATGGNYYGYTF. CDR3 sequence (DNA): TGTGCCAGCAGTGCCACAGGGGGTAATTACTATGGCTACACCTTC.

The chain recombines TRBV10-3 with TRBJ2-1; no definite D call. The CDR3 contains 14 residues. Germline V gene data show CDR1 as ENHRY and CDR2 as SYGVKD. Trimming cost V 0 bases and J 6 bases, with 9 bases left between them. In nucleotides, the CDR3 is TGTGCCATCAGTGAGTCCGTTCCGATCAATGAGCAGTTCTTC. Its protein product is CAISESVPINEQFF.